This TCR beta chain was sequenced during a study of cytotoxic CD8 clonotypes in ibrutinib-treated CLL. Sequencing was performed with immunoSEQ multiplex PCR; in TCRdb, only in-frame clones are kept and a portion is missing. The top ten hold about 16% of the sample, which has about 10,000 clones, roughly three quarters seen once. CDR1 is LNHDA, CDR2 SQIVND, per germline (reference sequence). CDR3 size: 15 residues. V shed 5 bases and J shed 0 bases, with 13 bases lying between them. The sequencing used PBMCs, collected at disease progression, from a patient treated with ibrutinib. The origin of this receptor is a human donor with chronic lymphocytic leukemia. J is TRBJ1-1 and V is TRBV19; no firm D call. As DNA, the CDR3 is TGTGCCAGTAGTGACCCCAGAAGACTGAACACTGAAGCTTTCTTT. Its translation is CASSDPRRLNTEAFF.